This TCR beta chain derives from a study of blood T cell repertoires in COVID-19. Study overall: Collection of acute and convalescent COVID-19 samples took place in the United States, Italy and Spain. PBMCs, B-cell-depleted T cells, or T cells were the source of the cDNA or gDNA that made up the material.

Deletions cut 1 base from V and 1 base from J, with 13 bases between. This CDR3 is built from 17 residues. The germline V gene has CDR1 SGHVS and CDR2 FQNEAQ. Original data processing: Amplification of reference gene primers was used by the study to estimate nucleated cell counts. Only in-frame clones appear in the TCRdb table, and some are missing; sequencing was by immunoSEQ multiplex PCR. V and J calls and clone size are as listed in that table; D and trimming were resolved from the DNA. This sample yields 150,000 or so clones, of which roughly 80% are seen a single time; 15% to 20% belongs to the top ten.

This clonotype was obtained from an elderly woman with acute or convalescent COVID-19. Source material: peripheral blood. This chain joins TRBV7-8 and TRBJ2-2; D possibly corresponds to TRBD2 (5 bases). CDR3 coding DNA: TGTGCCAGCAGCTTAGGGCCCCGGACTCAGAACACCGGGGAGCTGTTTTTT. This gives the protein CASSLGPRTQNTGELFF. Drawing the rest from reference TRBV7-8 and TRBJ2-2, the complete variable domain is GAGVSQSPRYKVAKRGQDVALRCDPISGHVSLFWYQQALGQGPEFLTYFQNEAQLDKSGLPSDRFFAERPEGSVSTLKIQRTQQEDSAVYLCASSLGPRTQNTGELFFGEGSRLTVL.